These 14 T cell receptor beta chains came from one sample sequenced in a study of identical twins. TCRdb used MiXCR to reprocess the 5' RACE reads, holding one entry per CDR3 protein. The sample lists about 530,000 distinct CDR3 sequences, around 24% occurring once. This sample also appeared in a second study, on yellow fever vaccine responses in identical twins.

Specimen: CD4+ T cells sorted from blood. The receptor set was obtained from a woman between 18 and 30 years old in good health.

Here the CDR3 DNA reads TGTGCCAGCAGCTTAGTGGGTAGCAGCTACGAGCAGTACTTC. Translating gives CASSLVGSSYEQYF. The rearrangement joins TRBV7-3 to TRBJ2-7; D uncertain. The germline V gene has CDR1 SGHTA and CDR2 FQGTGA. V gave up 2 bases and J gave up 3 bases, with 11 bases separating them. The CDR3 extends over 14 amino acids.

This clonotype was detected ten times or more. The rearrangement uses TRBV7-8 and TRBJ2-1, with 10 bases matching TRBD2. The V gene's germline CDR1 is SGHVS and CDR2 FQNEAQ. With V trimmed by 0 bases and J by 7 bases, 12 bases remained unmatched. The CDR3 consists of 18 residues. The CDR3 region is CASSLAGQTSGRGNEQFF. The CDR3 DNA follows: TGTGCCAGCAGCTTAGCTGGCCAAACGAGCGGGAGGGGGAATGAGCAGTTCTTC.

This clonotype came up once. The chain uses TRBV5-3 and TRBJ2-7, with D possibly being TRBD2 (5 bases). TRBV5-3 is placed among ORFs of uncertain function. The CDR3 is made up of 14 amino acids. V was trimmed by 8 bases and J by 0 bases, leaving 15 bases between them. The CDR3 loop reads CARGPGLNSYEQYF. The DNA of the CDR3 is TGTGCCAGGGGCCCTGGACTCAACTCCTACGAGCAGTACTTC.

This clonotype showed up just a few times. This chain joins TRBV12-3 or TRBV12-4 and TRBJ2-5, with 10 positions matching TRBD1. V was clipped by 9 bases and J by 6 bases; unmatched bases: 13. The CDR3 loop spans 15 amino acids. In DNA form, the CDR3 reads TGTGCCAGAAGTATCGGACAGGGGGGGTCGAAGACCCAGTACTTC. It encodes CARSIGQGGSKTQYF.

The chain's CDR3 is CASSSRGTYGYTF. The CDR3 DNA follows: TGTGCCAGCAGCTCCAGGGGGACCTATGGCTACACCTTC. The chain employs TRBV7-9 and TRBJ1-2, with 7 bases lining up with TRBD1. CDR1 and CDR2 (germline): SEHNR, FQNEAQ (reference sequence). V gave up 4 bases and J gave up 4 bases; unmatched junction bases: 3. There are 13 residues in the CDR3. Based on the CDR3 plus reference TRBV7-9 and TRBJ1-2, the full variable domain is DTGVSQNPRHKITKRGQNVTFRCDPISEHNRLYWYRQTLGQGPEFLTYFQNEAQLEKSRLLSDRFSAERPKGSFSTLEIQRTEQGDSAMYLCASSSRGTYGYTFGSGTRLTVV.

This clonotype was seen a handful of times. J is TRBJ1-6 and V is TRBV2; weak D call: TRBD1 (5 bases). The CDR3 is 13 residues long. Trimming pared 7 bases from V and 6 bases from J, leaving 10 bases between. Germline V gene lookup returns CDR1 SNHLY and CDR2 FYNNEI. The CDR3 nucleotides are TGTGCCAGCACCCAGGGCCGTAATTCACCCCTCCACTTT. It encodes CASTQGRNSPLHF.

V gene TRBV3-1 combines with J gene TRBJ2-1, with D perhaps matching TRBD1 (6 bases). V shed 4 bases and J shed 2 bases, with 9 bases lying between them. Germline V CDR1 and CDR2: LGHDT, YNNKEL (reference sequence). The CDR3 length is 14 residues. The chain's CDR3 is CASSPRQAYNEQFF. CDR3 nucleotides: TGTGCCAGCAGCCCCAGACAGGCCTACAATGAGCAGTTCTTC.

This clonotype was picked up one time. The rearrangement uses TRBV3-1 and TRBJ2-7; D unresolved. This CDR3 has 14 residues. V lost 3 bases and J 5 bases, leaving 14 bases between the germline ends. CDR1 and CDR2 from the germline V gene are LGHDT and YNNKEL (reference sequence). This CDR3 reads CASSHSARPHEQYV. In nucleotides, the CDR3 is TGTGCCAGCAGCCATTCGGCGAGGCCCCACGAGCAGTACGTC.

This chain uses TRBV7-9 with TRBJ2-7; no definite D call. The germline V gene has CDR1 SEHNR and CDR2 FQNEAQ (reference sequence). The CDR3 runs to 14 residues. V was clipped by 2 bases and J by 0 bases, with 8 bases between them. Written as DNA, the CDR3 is TGTGCCAGCAGCTTATTGGGTAGCTCCTACGAGCAGTACTTC. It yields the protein CASSLLGSSYEQYF.

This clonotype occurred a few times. CDR3: CSASPSLSYEQYF. For the CDR3, the DNA is TGCAGTGCTAGCCCTAGCCTCTCCTACGAGCAGTACTTC. V usage is TRBV20-1 and J usage is TRBJ2-7, with a tentative D call TRBD2 (5 bases). Looked up from germline, CDR1 is DFQATT and CDR2 is SNEGSKA (reference sequence). Trimming removed 3 bases from V and 0 bases from J, with 9 bases in between. CDR3 length equals 13 residues.

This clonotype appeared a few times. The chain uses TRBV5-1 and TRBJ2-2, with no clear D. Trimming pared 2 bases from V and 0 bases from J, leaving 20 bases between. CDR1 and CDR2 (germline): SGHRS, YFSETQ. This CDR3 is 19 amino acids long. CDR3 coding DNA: TGCGCCAGCAGCTTACAAAAACCATCGCGGCTGTCGAACACCGGGGAGCTGTTTTTT. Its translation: CASSLQKPSRLSNTGELFF.

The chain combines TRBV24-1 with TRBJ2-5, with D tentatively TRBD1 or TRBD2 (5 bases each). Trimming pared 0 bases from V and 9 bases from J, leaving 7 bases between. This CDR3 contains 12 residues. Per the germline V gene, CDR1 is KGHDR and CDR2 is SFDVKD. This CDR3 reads CATSDLRGAQYF. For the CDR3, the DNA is TGTGCCACCAGTGATTTGCGAGGGGCCCAGTACTTC.

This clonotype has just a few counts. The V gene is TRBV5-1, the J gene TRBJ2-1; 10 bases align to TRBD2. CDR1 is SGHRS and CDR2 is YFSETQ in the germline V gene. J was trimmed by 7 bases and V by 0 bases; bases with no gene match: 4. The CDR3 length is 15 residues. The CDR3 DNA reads TGCGCCAGCAGCTTGGTTAGCGGGAGGAGGAATGAGCAGTTCTTC. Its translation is CASSLVSGRRNEQFF.

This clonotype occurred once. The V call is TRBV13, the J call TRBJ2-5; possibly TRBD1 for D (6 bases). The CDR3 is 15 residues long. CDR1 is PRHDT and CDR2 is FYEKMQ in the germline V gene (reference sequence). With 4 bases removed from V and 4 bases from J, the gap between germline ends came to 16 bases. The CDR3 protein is CASSCYRDPRETQYF. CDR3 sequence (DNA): TGTGCCAGCAGCTGTTACAGGGACCCTCGAGAGACCCAGTACTTC.